These T cell receptor beta chains were read from a single sample in a study of T cell responses to AZD1222 COVID-19 vaccine. This table comes from immunoSEQ multiplex PCR, and its TCRdb copy is limited to in-frame clones, with some not included. The sample includes approximately 150,000 clones, 93% of them seen just once. The source was peripheral blood, collected on day 0 of MenACWY control vaccination. The receptors stem from an adult in good health. Each CDR3 is given with its conserved first and last residue. Fields, in order: V gene, clone size, J gene, D gene, CDR3 DNA, CDR3 protein. A D gene is named only where the DNA matches it firmly. Clone size is not always given. Where it is, it says once, few, many or a class for expanded clones.

TRBV12-3/TRBV12-4	NA	TRBJ1-1	NA	TGTGCCAGCAGTCTGGGACAGAACACTGAAGCTTTCTTT	CASSLGQNTEAFF
TRBV5-1	NA	TRBJ1-1	NA	TGCGCCAGCAGCAATGATCGACTAGGGGACACTGAAGCTTTCTTT	CASSNDRLGDTEAFF
TRBV24-1	NA	TRBJ2-1	NA	TGTGCCACCAGTGATTTGGGAAACAATGAGCAGTTCTTC	CATSDLGNNEQFF
TRBV14	NA	TRBJ1-1	TRBD1	TGTGCCAGCAGCCAACGTATTCAGGGGGCTGAAGCTTTCTTT	CASSQRIQGAEAFF
TRBV4-2	NA	TRBJ2-3	TRBD2	TGTGCCAGCAGCCTCTTGCTGGGGGGGGGTTCAGATACGCAGTATTTT	CASSLLLGGGSDTQYF
TRBV28	once	TRBJ1-2	TRBD1	TGTGCCAGCAGTTCAGGGGGCGTGTATTTGCAGGGCTACACCTTC	CASSSGGVYLQGYTF
TRBV5-1	NA	TRBJ2-7	NA	TGCGCCAGCAGCTTGGCCGGACATGGGAACTACGAGCAGTACTTC	CASSLAGHGNYEQYF
TRBV28	NA	TRBJ1-2	NA	TGTGCCAGCAGTTCAGGACAGCCTTCCTATGGCTACACCTTC	CASSSGQPSYGYTF
TRBV27	NA	TRBJ2-7	TRBD1	TGTGCCAGCAGTAACCGGGACAGGACCTACGAGCAGTACTTC	CASSNRDRTYEQYF
TRBV6-4	NA	TRBJ2-3	TRBD2	TGTGCCAGCAGTGCGGGACTAAGCACAGATACGCAGTATTTT	CASSAGLSTDTQYF